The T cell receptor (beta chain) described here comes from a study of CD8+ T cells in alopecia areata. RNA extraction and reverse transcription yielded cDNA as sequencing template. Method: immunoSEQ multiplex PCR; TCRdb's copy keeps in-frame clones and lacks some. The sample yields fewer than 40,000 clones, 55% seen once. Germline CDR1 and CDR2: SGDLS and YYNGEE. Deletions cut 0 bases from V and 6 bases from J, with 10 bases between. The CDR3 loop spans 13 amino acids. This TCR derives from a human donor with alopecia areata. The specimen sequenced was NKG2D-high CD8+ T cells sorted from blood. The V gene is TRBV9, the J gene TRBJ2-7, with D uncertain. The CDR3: CASSVGVGFEQYF. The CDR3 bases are TGTGCCAGCAGCGTAGGCGTTGGGTTCGAGCAGTACTTC.